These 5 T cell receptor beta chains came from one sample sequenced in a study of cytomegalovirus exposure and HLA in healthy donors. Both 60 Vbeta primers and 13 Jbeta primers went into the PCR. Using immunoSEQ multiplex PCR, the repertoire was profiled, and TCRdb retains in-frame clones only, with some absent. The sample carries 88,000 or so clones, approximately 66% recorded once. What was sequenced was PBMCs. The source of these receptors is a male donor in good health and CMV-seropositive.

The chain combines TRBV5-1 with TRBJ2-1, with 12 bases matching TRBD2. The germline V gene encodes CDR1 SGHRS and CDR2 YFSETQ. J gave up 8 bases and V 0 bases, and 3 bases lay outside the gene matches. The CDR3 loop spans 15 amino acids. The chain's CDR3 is CASSLELAGGYEQFF. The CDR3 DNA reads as TGCGCCAGCAGCTTGGAGCTAGCGGGAGGGTATGAGCAGTTCTTC.

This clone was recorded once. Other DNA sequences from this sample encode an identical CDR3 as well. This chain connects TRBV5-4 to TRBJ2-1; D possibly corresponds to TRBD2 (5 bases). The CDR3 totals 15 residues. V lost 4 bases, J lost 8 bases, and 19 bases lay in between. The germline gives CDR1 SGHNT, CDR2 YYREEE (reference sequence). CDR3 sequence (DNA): TGTGCCAGCAGCCCTCTAGCAGGCTACAAAGATGAGCAGTTCTTC. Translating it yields CASSPLAGYKDEQFF.

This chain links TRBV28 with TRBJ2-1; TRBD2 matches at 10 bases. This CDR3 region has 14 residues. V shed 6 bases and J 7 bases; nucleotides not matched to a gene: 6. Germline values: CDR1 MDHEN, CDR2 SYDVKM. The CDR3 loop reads CASRPSGRGNEQFF. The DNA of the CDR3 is TGTGCCAGCAGGCCTAGCGGGAGAGGAAATGAGCAGTTCTTC.

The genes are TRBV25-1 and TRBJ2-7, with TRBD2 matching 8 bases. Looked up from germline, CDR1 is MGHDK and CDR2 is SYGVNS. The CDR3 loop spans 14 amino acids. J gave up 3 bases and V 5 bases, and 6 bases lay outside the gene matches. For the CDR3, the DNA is TGTGCCAGCAGTAGGGCGGGAGGAGGCTACGAGCAGTACTTC. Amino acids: CASSRAGGGYEQYF.

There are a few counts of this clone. The CDR3 bases are TGTGCCAGCAGTTTATCGCCTAGCGGGGGGGTAGAGACCCAGTACTTC. It is translated as CASSLSPSGGVETQYF. V and J are TRBV28 and TRBJ2-5; 12 nucleotides agree with TRBD2. The CDR3 loop spans 16 amino acids. Germline values: CDR1 MDHEN, CDR2 SYDVKM. The V segment lost 1 base and the J segment 4 bases; nucleotides outside the gene matches: 4.